This entry concerns a single T cell receptor beta chain. The record originates from a study of blood T cell repertoires in COVID-19. Assay: immunoSEQ multiplex PCR; the TCRdb copy retains only in-frame clones and omits some. The data contain roughly 150,000 clones, around 89% of them seen just once; the ten biggest clones take up around 10%. Sequencing was performed on peripheral blood. The clonotype comes from a woman over 75 with acute or convalescent COVID-19.

For the CDR3, the DNA is TGCGCCAGCAGCTTGGGAATTGACAGGGTTGGTGGCTACACCTTC. Amino acid sequence: CASSLGIDRVGGYTF. V is TRBV5-1 and J is TRBJ1-2; 7 bases map to TRBD1. V shed 0 bases and J 7 bases; nucleotides not matched to a gene: 9. Germline-derived CDR1 and CDR2 are SGHRS and YFSETQ. The CDR3 is made up of 15 amino acids. Variable domain in full (rest from reference TRBV5-1 and TRBJ1-2): KAGVTQTPRYLIKTRGQQVTLSCSPISGHRSVSWYQQTPGQGLQFLFEYFSETQRNKGNFPGRFSGRQFSNSRSEMNVSTLELGDSALYLCASSLGIDRVGGYTFGSGTRLTVV.